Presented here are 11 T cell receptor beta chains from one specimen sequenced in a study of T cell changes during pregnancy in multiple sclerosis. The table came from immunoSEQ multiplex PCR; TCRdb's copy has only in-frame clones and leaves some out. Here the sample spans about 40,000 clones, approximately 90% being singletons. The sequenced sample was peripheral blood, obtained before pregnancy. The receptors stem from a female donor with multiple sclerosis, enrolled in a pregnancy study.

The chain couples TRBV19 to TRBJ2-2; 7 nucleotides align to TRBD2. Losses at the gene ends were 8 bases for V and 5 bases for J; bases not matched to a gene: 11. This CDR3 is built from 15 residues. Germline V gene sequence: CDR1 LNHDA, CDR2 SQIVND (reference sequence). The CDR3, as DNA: TGTGCCAGTCACCCGGGACTAATCGGAACCGGGGAGCTGTTTTTT. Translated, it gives CASHPGLIGTGELFF.

Here the CDR3 reads CASSQAVSNQPQHF. CDR3 nucleotides: TGTGCCAGCAGCCAAGCTGTTAGCAATCAGCCCCAGCATTTT. This chain connects TRBV14 to TRBJ1-5; D remains unclear. The CDR3 runs to 14 residues. In germline, CDR1 is SGHDN, CDR2 FVKESK. The V and J ends lost 1 base and 0 bases respectively, with 4 bases between them.

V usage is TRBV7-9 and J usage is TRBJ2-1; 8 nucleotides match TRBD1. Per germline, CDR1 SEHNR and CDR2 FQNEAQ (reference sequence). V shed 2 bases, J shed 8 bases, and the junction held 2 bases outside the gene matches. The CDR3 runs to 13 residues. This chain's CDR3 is CASSLSQGDEQFF. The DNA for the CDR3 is TGTGCCAGCAGCTTATCACAGGGGGATGAGCAGTTCTTC.

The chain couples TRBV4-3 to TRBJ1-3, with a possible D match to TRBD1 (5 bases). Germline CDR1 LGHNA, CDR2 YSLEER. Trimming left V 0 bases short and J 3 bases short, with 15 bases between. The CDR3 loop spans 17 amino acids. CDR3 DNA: TGCGCCAGCAGCCAAGATCTCGGGGCGCGGGGTGGAAACACCATATATTTT. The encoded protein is CASSQDLGARGGNTIYF.

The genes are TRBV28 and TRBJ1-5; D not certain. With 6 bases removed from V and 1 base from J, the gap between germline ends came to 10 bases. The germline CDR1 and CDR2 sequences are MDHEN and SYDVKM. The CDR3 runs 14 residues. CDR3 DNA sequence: TGTGCCAGCAGAAGCTCGGGAAGCAATCAGCCCCAGCATTTT. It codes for CASRSSGSNQPQHF.

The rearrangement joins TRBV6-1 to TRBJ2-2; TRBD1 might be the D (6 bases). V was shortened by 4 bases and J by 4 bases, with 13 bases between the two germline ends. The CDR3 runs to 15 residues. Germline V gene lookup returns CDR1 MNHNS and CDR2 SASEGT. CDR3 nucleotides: TGTGCCAGCAGTGGGGGACACCCGGGCACCGGGGAGCTGTTTTTT. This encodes CASSGGHPGTGELFF.

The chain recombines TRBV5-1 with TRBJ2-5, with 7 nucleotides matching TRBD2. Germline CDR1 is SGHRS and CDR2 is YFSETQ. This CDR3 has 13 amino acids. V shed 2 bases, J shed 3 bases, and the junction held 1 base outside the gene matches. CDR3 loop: CASSLAGKETQYF. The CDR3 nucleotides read TGCGCCAGCAGCTTAGCGGGAAAAGAGACCCAGTACTTC.

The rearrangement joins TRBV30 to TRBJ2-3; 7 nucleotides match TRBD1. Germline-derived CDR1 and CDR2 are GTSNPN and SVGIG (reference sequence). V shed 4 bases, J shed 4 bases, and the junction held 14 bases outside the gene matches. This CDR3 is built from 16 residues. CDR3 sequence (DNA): TGTGCCTGGAAAAAAAGGGACAGAACATGGGCAGATACGCAGTATTTT. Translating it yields CAWKKRDRTWADTQYF.

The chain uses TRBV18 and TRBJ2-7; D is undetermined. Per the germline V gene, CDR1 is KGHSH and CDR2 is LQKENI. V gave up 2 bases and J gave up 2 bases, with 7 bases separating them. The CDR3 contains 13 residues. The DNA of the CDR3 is TGTGCCAGCTCACCAGGGCCCACCTACGAGCAGTACTTC. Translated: CASSPGPTYEQYF.

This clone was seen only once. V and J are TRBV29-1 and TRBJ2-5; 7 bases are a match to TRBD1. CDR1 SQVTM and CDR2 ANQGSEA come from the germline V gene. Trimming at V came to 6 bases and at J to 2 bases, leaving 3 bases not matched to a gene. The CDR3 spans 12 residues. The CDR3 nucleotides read TGCAGCGTGGACAGGTCGCAAGAGACCCAGTACTTC. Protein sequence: CSVDRSQETQYF. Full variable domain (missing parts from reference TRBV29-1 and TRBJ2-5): SAVISQKPSRDICQRGTSLTIQCQVDSQVTMMFWYRQQPGQSLTLIATANQGSEATYESGFVIDKFPISRPNLTFSTLTVSNMSPEDSSIYLCSVDRSQETQYFGPGTRLLVL.

This CDR3 is CASSRTSGRSVNEQFF. The CDR3 bases are TGTGCCAGCAGCCGTACTAGCGGGAGGTCGGTCAATGAGCAGTTCTTC. The gene calls are TRBV7-2 and TRBJ2-1; 12 bases are a match to TRBD2. The germline V gene encodes CDR1 SGHTA and CDR2 FQGNSA. The CDR3 spans 16 residues. The junction had 8 bases not matched to a gene; V was cut back by 5 bases and J by 6 bases. Based on the CDR3 plus reference TRBV7-2 and TRBJ2-1, the full variable domain is GAGVSQSPSNKVTEKGKDVELRCDPISGHTALYWYRQSLGQGLEFLIYFQGNSAPDKSGLPSDRFSAERTGGSVSTLTIQRTQQEDSAVYLCASSRTSGRSVNEQFFGPGTRLTVL.